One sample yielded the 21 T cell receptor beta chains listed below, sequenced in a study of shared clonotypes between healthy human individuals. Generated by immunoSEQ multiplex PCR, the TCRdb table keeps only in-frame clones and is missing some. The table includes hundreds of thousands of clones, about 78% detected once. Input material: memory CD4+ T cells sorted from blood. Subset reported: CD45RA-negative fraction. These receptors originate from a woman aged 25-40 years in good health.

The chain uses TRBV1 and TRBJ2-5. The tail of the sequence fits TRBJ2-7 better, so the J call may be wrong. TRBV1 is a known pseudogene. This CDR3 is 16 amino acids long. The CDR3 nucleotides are TGCACCAGCAGCCAAGATCGTGGCATATACTCCTACGAGCAGTACTTC. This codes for CTSSQDRGIYSYEQYF.

The DNA of the CDR3 is TGTGCCAGCAGTTACGGGACCTCAATAGGGGCTGAAGCTTTCTTT. As protein: CASSYGTSIGAEAFF. The chain carries TRBV6-6 and TRBJ1-1; D is possibly TRBD1 (5 bases). Trimming took 2 bases from V and 6 from J, leaving 16 bases between them. The germline gives CDR1 MNHNY, CDR2 SVGAGI (reference sequence). The CDR3 is made up of 15 amino acids.

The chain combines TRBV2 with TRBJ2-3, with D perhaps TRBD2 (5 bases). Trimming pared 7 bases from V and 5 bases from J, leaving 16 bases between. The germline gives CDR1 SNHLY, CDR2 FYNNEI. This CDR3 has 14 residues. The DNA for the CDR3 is TGTGCCAGCAATCGGCTAGCAGTGGAAGATACGCAGTATTTT. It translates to CASNRLAVEDTQYF.

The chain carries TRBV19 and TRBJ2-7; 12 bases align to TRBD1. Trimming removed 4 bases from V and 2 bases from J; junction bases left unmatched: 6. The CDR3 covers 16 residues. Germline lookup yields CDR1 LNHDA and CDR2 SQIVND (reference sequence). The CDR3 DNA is TGTGCCAGTAGTAAAACCGGGACAGGGGGCACCTACGAGCAGTACTTC. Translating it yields CASSKTGTGGTYEQYF.

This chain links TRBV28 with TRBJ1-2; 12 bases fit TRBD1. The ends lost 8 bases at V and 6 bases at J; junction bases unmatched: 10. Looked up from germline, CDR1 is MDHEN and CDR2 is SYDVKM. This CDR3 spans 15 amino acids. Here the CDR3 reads CASRDRGRSGNGYTF. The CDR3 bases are TGTGCCAGCCGGGACAGGGGGCGTTCTGGGAATGGCTACACCTTC.

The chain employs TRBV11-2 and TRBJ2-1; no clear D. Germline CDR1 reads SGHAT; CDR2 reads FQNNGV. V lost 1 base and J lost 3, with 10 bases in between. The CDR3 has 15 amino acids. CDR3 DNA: TGTGCCAGCAGCTTAGGTAGCTGGGGCTACAATGAGCAGTTCTTC. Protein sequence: CASSLGSWGYNEQFF.

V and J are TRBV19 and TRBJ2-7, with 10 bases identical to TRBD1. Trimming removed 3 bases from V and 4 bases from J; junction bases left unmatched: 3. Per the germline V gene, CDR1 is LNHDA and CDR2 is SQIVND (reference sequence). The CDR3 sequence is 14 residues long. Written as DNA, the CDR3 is TGTGCCAGTAGTATTGACAGGGGGCAGTACGAGCAGTACTTC. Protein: CASSIDRGQYEQYF.

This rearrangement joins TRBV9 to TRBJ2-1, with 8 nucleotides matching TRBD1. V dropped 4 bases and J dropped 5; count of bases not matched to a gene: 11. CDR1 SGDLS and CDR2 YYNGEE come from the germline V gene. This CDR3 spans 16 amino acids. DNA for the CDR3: TGTGCCAGCAGCCCCAGAGGACAGGGAAGGGACAATGAGCAGTTCTTC. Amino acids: CASSPRGQGRDNEQFF. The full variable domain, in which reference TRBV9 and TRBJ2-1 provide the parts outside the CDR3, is DSGVTQTPKHLITATGQRVTLRCSPRSGDLSVYWYQQSLDQGLQFLIQYYNGEERAKGNILERFSAQQFPDLHSELNLSSLELGDSALYFCASSPRGQGRDNEQFFGPGTRLTVL.

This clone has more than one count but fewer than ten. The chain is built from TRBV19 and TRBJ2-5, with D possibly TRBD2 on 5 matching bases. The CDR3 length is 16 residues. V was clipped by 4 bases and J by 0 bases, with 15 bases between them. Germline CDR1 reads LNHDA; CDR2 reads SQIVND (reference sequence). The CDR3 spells CASSTPGWRDQETQYF. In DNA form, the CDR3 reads TGTGCCAGTAGTACCCCCGGTTGGCGGGACCAAGAGACCCAGTACTTC.

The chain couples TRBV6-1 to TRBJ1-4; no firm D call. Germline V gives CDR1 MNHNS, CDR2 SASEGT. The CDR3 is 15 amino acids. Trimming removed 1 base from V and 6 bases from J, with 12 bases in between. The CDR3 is CASSEGWRVDEKLFF. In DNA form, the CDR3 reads TGTGCCAGCAGTGAAGGGTGGCGGGTAGATGAAAAACTGTTTTTT.

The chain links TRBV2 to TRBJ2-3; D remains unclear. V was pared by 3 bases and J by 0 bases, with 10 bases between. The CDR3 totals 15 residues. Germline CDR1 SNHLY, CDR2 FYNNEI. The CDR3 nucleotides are TGTGCCAGCAGTGATAGGGTACGGAGCACAGATACGCAGTATTTT. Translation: CASSDRVRSTDTQYF. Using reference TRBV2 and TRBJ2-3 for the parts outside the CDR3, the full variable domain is EPEVTQTPSHQVTQMGQEVILRCVPISNHLYFYWYRQILGQKVEFLVSFYNNEISEKSEIFDDQFSVERPDGSNFTLKIRSTKLEDSAMYFCASSDRVRSTDTQYFGPGTRLTVL.

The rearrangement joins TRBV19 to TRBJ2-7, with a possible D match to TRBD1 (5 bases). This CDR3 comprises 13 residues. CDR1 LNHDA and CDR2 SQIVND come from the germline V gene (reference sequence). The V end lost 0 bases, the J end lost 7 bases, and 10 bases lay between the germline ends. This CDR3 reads CASSIDRRTEQYF. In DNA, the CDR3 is TGTGCCAGTAGTATAGACCGCCGGACAGAGCAGTACTTC.

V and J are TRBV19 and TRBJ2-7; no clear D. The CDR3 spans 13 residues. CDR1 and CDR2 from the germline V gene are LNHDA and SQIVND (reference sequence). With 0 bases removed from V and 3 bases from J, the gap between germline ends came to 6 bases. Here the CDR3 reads CASSIDLVYEQYF. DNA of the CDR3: TGTGCCAGTAGTATAGATCTAGTCTACGAGCAGTACTTC.

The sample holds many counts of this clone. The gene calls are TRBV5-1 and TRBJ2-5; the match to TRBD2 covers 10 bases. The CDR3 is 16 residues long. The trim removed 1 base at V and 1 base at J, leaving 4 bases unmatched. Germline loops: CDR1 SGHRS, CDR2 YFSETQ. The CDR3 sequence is CASSLISSGGQETQYF. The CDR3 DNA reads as TGCGCCAGCAGCTTGATATCTAGCGGGGGCCAAGAGACCCAGTACTTC.

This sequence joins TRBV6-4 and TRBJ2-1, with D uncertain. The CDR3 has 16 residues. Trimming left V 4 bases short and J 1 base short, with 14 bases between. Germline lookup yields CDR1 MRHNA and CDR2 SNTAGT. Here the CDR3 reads CASSASVVGSYNEQFF. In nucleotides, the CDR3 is TGTGCCAGCAGTGCATCGGTGGTTGGTTCCTACAATGAGCAGTTCTTC.

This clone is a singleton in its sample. The CDR3 DNA reads TGTGCCAGCAGCCCGTTAGGTTCCTACGAGCAGTACTTC. It codes for CASSPLGSYEQYF. This rearrangement joins TRBV7-2 to TRBJ2-7, with no clear D. The CDR3 sequence is 13 residues long. V lost 5 bases, J lost 1 base, and 9 bases lay in between. Germline CDR1 is SGHTA and CDR2 is FQGNSA.

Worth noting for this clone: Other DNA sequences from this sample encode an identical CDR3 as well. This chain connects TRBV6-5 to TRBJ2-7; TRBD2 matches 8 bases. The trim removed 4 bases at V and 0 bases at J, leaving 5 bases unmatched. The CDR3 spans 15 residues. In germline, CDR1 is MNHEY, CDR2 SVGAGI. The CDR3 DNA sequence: TGTGCCAGCAGTTCCCGGGGGACTAGCTCCTACGAGCAGTACTTC. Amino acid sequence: CASSSRGTSSYEQYF.

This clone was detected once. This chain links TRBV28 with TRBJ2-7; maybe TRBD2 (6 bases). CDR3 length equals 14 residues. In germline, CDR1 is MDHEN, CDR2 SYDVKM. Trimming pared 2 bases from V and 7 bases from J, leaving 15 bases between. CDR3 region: CASSLAGSVREQYF. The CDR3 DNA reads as TGTGCCAGCAGTTTAGCGGGGTCCGTGAGGGAGCAGTACTTC.

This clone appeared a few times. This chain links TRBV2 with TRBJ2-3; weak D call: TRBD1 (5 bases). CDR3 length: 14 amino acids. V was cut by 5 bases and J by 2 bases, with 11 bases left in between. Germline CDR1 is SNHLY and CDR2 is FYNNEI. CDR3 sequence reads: CASSSTVTTDTQYF. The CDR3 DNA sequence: TGTGCCAGCAGTTCGACAGTGACCACAGATACGCAGTATTTT.

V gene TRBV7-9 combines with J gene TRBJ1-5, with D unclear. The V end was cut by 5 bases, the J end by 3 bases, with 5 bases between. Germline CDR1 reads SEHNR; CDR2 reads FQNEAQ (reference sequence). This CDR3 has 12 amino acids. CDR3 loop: CASSINNQPQHF. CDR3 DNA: TGTGCCAGCAGCATTAACAATCAGCCCCAGCATTTT.

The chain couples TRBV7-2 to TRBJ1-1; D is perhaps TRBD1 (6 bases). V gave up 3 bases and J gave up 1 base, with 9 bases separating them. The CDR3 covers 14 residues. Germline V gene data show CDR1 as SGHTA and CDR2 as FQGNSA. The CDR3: CASSFARGNTEAFF. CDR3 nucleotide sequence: TGTGCCAGCAGCTTTGCCAGGGGGAACACTGAAGCTTTCTTT.